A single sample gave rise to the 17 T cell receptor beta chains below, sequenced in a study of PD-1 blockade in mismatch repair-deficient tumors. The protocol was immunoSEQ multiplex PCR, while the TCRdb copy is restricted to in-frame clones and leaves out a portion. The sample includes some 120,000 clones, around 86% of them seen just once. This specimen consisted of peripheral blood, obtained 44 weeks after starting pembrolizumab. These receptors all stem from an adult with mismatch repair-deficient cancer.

This chain's CDR3 is CASSWDVSGGYTF. The DNA of the CDR3 is TGTGCCAGCAGTTGGGACGTCTCAGGGGGCTACACCTTC. This chain connects TRBV6-1 to TRBJ1-2, with D possibly TRBD1 on 5 matching bases. Germline CDR1 and CDR2: MNHNS and SASEGT. The CDR3 is 13 amino acids. V lost 5 bases to trimming and J lost 8 bases, with 15 bases between them.

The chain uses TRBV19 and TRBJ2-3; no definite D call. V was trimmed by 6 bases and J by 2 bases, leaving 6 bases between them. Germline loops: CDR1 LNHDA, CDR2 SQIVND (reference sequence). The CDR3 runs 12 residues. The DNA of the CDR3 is TGTGCCAGTAGGGGCAACACAGATACGCAGTATTTT. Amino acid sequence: CASRGNTDTQYF.

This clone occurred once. The CDR3 spells CASSSPRLAGGETQYF. CDR3 DNA: TGTGCCAGCAGCTCCCCAAGACTAGCGGGAGGCGAGACCCAGTACTTC. V usage is TRBV7-9 and J usage is TRBJ2-5; 13 positions agree with TRBD2. With V trimmed by 4 bases and J by 5 bases, 7 bases remained unmatched. In germline, CDR1 is SEHNR, CDR2 FQNEAQ (reference sequence). The CDR3 has 16 amino acids.

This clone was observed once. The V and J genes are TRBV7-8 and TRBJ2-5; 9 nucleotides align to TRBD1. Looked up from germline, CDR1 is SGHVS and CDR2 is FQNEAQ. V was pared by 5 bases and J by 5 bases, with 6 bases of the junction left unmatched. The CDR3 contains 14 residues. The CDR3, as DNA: TGTGCCAGCAGCCTAACAGGGGGCGCGGAGACCCAGTACTTC. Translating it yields CASSLTGGAETQYF.

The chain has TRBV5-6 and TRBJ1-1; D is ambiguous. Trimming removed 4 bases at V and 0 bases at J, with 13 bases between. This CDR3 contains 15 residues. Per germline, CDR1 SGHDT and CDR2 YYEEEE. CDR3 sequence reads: CASSPGPPMNTEAFF. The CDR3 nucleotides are TGTGCCAGCAGCCCAGGTCCTCCGATGAACACTGAAGCTTTCTTT.

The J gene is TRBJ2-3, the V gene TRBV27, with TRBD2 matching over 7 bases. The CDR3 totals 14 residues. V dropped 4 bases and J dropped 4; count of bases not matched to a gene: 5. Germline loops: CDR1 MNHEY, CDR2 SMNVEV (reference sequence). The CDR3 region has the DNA TGTGCCAGCAGTTGGGCGGGAGAGGCAGATACGCAGTATTTT. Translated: CASSWAGEADTQYF.

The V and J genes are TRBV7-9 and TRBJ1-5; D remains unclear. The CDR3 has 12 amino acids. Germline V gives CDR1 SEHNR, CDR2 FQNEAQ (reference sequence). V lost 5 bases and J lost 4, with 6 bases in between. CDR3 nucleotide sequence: TGTGCCAGCAGCCGCACAAATCAGCCCCAGCATTTT. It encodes CASSRTNQPQHF.

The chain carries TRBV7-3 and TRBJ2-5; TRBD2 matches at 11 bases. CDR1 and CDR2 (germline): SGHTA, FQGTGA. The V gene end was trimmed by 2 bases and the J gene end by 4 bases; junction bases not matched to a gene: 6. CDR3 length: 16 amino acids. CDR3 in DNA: TGTGCCAGCAGCTTAGGAACTAGCGGGAGTGGAGAGACCCAGTACTTC. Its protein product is CASSLGTSGSGETQYF.

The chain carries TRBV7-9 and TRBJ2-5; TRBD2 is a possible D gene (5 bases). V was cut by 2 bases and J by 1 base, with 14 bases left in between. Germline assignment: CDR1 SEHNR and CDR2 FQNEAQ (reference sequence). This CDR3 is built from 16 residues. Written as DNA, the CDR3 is TGTGCCAGCAGCTTATTCCTAGCTCCCATCCAAGAGACCCAGTACTTC. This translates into CASSLFLAPIQETQYF.

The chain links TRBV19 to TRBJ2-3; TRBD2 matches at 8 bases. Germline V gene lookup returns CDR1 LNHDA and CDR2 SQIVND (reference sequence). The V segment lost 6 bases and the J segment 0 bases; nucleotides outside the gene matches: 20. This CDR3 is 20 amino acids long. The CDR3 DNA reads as TGTGCCAGTAGCCTACTCAGGGGTAGCGGGACTCATCTTAGCACAGATACGCAGTATTTT. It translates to CASSLLRGSGTHLSTDTQYF.

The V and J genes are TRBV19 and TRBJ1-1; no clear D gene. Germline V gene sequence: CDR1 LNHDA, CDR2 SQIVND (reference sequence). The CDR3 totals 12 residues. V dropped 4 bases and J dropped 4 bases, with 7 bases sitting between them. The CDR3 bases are TGTGCCAGTAGTACCTTCGGCACTGAAGCTTTCTTT. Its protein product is CASSTFGTEAFF.

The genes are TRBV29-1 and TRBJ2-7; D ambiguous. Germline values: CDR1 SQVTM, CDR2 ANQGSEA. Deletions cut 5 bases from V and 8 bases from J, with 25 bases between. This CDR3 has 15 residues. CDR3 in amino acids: CSVTCHQAVLWKQYF. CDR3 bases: TGCAGCGTTACATGCCACCAGGCCGTCTTATGGAAGCAGTACTTC.

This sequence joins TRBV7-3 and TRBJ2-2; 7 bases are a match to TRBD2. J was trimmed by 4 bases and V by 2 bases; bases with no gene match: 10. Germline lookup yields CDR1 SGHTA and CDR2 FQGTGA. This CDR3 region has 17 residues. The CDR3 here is CASSLLGLAETTGELFF. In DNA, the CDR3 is TGTGCCAGCAGCTTACTTGGTCTAGCGGAGACCACCGGGGAGCTGTTTTTT.

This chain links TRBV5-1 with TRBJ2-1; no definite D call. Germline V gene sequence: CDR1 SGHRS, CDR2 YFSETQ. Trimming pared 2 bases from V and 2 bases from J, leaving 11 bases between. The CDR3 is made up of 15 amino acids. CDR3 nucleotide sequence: TGCGCCAGCAGCTTTATCTCCGGACCCTACAATGAGCAGTTCTTC. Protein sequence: CASSFISGPYNEQFF.

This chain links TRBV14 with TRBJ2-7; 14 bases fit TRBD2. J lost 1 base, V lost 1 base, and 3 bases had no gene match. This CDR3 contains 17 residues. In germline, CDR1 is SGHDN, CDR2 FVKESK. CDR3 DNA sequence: TGTGCCAGCAGCCAAGGACTAGCGGGAGGGCGGTCCTACGAGCAGTACTTC. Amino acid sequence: CASSQGLAGGRSYEQYF.

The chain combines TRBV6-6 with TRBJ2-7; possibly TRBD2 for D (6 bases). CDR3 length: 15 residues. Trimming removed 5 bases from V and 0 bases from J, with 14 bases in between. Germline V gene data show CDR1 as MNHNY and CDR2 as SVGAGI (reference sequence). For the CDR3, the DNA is TGTGCCAGCAGTACCCCGGGACTGTACTCCTACGAGCAGTACTTC. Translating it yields CASSTPGLYSYEQYF.

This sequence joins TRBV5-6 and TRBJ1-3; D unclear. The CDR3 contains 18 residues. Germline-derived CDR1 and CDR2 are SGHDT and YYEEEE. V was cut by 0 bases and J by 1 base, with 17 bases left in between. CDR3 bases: TGTGCCAGCAGCTTGGTCGGTCGGGGTCTCGGTTCTGGAAACACCATATATTTT. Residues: CASSLVGRGLGSGNTIYF.